Below are 2 T cell receptor beta chains sequenced from a single sample in a study of radiotherapy plus CTLA-4 blockade in lung cancer. Repertoires were generated with immunoSEQ multiplex PCR, while TCRdb's copy carries only in-frame clones and drops some. The sample lists 75,000 to 80,000 clones, about 87% occurring once. Sample: peripheral blood, taken from a patient treated with radiotherapy plus ipilimumab. The receptor set was obtained from a human donor with non-small cell lung cancer who had stable disease on radiotherapy plus ipilimumab.

The V gene is TRBV2, the J gene TRBJ2-2, with 7 bases matching TRBD1. There are 14 residues in the CDR3. After removal of 6 bases from V and 6 bases from J, the junction contained 7 bases not matched to a gene. The germline gives CDR1 SNHLY, CDR2 FYNNEI. The CDR3: CASSFTGAAGELFF. CDR3 bases: TGTGCCAGCAGCTTTACAGGGGCGGCCGGGGAGCTGTTTTTT.

This clone was detected only a few times. The chain carries TRBV7-2 and TRBJ1-5, with D perhaps TRBD1 (5 bases). Trimming cost V 1 base and J 3 bases, with 13 bases left between them. Germline V gene sequence: CDR1 SGHTA, CDR2 FQGNSA. The CDR3 is made up of 16 amino acids. CDR3 amino acids: CASSLEGSRVNQPQHF. CDR3 DNA: TGTGCCAGCAGCTTAGAGGGGTCAAGGGTCAATCAGCCCCAGCATTTT.